A single sample gave rise to the 27 T cell receptor beta chains below, sequenced in a study of OX40 agonist ivuxolimab in advanced cancers. Sequenced by immunoSEQ multiplex PCR; TCRdb stores in-frame clones only, minus some. The sample shows some 50,000 clones, around 82% of them seen only once. The input for sequencing was CD4+ or CD8+ T cells sorted from blood, taken in a trial of the OX40 agonist ivuxolimab. The receptors were gathered from an adult with an advanced solid tumor such as melanoma, head and neck, liver or kidney cancer.

The chain combines TRBV27 with TRBJ2-2; D call uncertain. This CDR3 contains 17 residues. Deletions cut 5 bases from V and 4 bases from J, with 20 bases between. Germline loops: CDR1 MNHEY, CDR2 SMNVEV (reference sequence). For the CDR3, the DNA is TGTGCCAGCAGTCAAAGAACCGGAAAAGGGCTCACCGGGGAGCTGTTTTTT. Its protein is CASSQRTGKGLTGELFF.

This clone showed up just a few times. The chain carries TRBV7-8 and TRBJ1-1; weak D call: TRBD1 (5 bases). V was cut by 0 bases and J by 6 bases, with 8 bases left in between. The germline V gene encodes CDR1 SGHVS and CDR2 FQNEAQ. There are 13 residues in the CDR3. The CDR3 coding sequence is TGTGCCAGCAGCTTAGCTCGGGACGCTGAAGCTTTCTTT. As protein: CASSLARDAEAFF.

This chain links TRBV11-3 with TRBJ2-5; D gene unclear. The CDR3 has 15 residues. V dropped 4 bases and J dropped 3 bases, with 15 bases sitting between them. Germline V lookup: CDR1 SGHNT, CDR2 YENEEA. CDR3 in DNA: TGTGCCAGCAGCTCGCGCGAATTGGAAGAAGAGACCCAGTACTTC. Amino acid sequence: CASSSRELEEETQYF.

This chain uses TRBV5-5 with TRBJ2-2; 7 bases align to TRBD1. The CDR3 contains 14 residues. The germline V gene encodes CDR1 SGHKS and CDR2 YYEKEE (reference sequence). V shed 4 bases and J 8 bases; nucleotides not matched to a gene: 8. The CDR3 DNA is TGTGCCAGCAGCCCGACGACAGGGTCAGGGGAGCTGTTTTTT. Protein: CASSPTTGSGELFF.

The chain is built from TRBV7-9 and TRBJ2-1, with 13 positions matching TRBD2. The germline CDR1 and CDR2 sequences are SEHNR and FQNEAQ (reference sequence). The V gene end was trimmed by 5 bases and the J gene end by 7 bases; junction bases not matched to a gene: 11. The CDR3 length is 17 residues. This chain's CDR3 is CASSTYRGLAGANEQFF. As DNA, the CDR3 is TGTGCCAGCAGCACATACCGAGGACTAGCGGGAGCAAATGAGCAGTTCTTC.

This sequence joins TRBV6-5 and TRBJ2-2; 8 bases agree with TRBD1. Germline CDR1 MNHEY, CDR2 SVGAGI. V lost 5 bases, J lost 4 bases, and 6 bases stayed unmatched. The CDR3 consists of 15 residues. The CDR3 protein is CASSRDRGGTGELFF. The CDR3 DNA reads as TGTGCCAGCAGTCGCGACAGGGGAGGCACCGGGGAGCTGTTTTTT.

The rearrangement links TRBV6-6 to TRBJ2-3, with D hard to call. Germline V lookup: CDR1 MNHNY, CDR2 SVGAGI (reference sequence). This CDR3 comprises 11 residues. V was shortened by 8 bases and J by 6 bases, with 9 bases between the two germline ends. CDR3 nucleotide sequence: TGTGCCAGCTCCACCGTTGATACGCAGTATTTT. This gives the protein CASSTVDTQYF.

This chain uses TRBV5-3 with TRBJ2-7; TRBD1 is a possible D gene (5 bases). TRBV5-3 carries the ORF label, with uncertain function. The V end lost 8 bases, the J end lost 0 bases, and 12 bases lay between the germline ends. The CDR3 spans 13 residues. The CDR3: CASSETVSYEQYF. The CDR3 bases are TGTGCCAGCAGCGAGACAGTCTCCTACGAGCAGTACTTC.

This clone was seen a handful of times. V usage is TRBV2 and J usage is TRBJ2-5; D possibly corresponds to TRBD1 (5 bases). The germline V gene has CDR1 SNHLY and CDR2 FYNNEI. V was cut by 8 bases and J by 5 bases, with 15 bases left in between. The CDR3 length is 13 residues. The CDR3 nucleotides read TGTGCCAGCGTCCCAGGGTTATTGGAGACCCAGTACTTC. Amino acid sequence: CASVPGLLETQYF.

The chain is built from TRBV5-6 and TRBJ1-1; the match to TRBD1 covers 9 bases. CDR1 is SGHDT, CDR2 YYEEEE, per germline. V dropped 4 bases and J dropped 4; count of bases not matched to a gene: 5. The CDR3 consists of 14 residues. The DNA of the CDR3 is TGTGCCAGCAGCAAGGACAGGGGTCGCACTGAAGCTTTCTTT. Protein: CASSKDRGRTEAFF.

The chain carries TRBV19 and TRBJ1-6; the match to TRBD1 covers 7 bases. V shed 5 bases, J shed 9 bases, and the junction held 10 bases outside the gene matches. CDR3 length: 15 amino acids. Germline CDR1 LNHDA, CDR2 SQIVND (reference sequence). The CDR3 region is CASSLPTGRGSPLHF. The CDR3 coding sequence is TGTGCCAGTAGTTTACCGACAGGGAGGGGTTCACCCCTCCACTTT.

The rearrangement links TRBV5-1 to TRBJ2-1; D gene ambiguous. CDR1 and CDR2 (germline): SGHRS, YFSETQ. This CDR3 contains 14 residues. The V gene lost 0 bases and the J gene lost 5 bases, with 9 bases spanning the gap. The CDR3 sequence is CASSLAHSDNEQFF. CDR3 sequence (DNA): TGCGCCAGCAGCTTGGCCCATTCAGACAATGAGCAGTTCTTC.

This clone has a single count. The DNA of the CDR3 is TGTGCCAGCAGCCAAGATATGGGGCTAGCGGGAGTATTTGACGGCACAGATACGCAGTATTTT. Amino acids: CASSQDMGLAGVFDGTDTQYF. The genes are TRBV4-2 and TRBJ2-3, with TRBD2 matching over 10 bases. CDR1 is LGHNA, CDR2 YNFKEQ, per germline. V shed 0 bases and J 1 base; nucleotides not matched to a gene: 16. The CDR3 sequence is 21 residues long.

CDR3 sequence (DNA): TGCGCCAGCAGTCCGACAGGGTTAAATACCGGGGAGCTGTTTTTT. This translates into CASSPTGLNTGELFF. V usage is TRBV23-1 and J usage is TRBJ2-2; TRBD1 matches at 7 bases. TRBV23-1 belongs to the ORF category, with a function that is uncertain. The J segment lost 5 bases and the V segment lost 4 bases, leaving 7 bases of the junction unmatched. The CDR3 extends over 15 amino acids.

The chain has TRBV27 and TRBJ2-7; D is unresolved. This CDR3 is 14 amino acids long. CDR1 and CDR2 (germline): MNHEY, SMNVEV (reference sequence). The V gene lost 3 bases and the J gene lost 2 bases, with 11 bases spanning the gap. In nucleotides, the CDR3 is TGTGCCAGCAGTTTTTCGCAGAACACCTACGAGCAGTACTTC. It codes for CASSFSQNTYEQYF.

This clone showed up just a few times. The J gene is TRBJ2-1, the V gene TRBV30, with TRBD2 matching over 9 bases. Trimming took 0 bases from V and 2 from J; bases not matched to a gene: 2. In germline, CDR1 is GTSNPN, CDR2 SVGIG (reference sequence). This CDR3 is built from 15 residues. CDR3 sequence reads: CAWSVPSGAYNEQFF. The CDR3 nucleotides are TGTGCCTGGAGTGTGCCTAGCGGGGCCTACAATGAGCAGTTCTTC.

The chain recombines TRBV25-1 with TRBJ2-7, with 8 bases lining up with TRBD2. The CDR3 loop spans 15 amino acids. Looked up from germline, CDR1 is MGHDK and CDR2 is SYGVNS. J gave up 6 bases and V 2 bases, and 9 bases lay outside the gene matches. The chain's CDR3 is CASSETSGSPSEQYF. The CDR3 nucleotides read TGTGCCAGCAGTGAAACGAGCGGGAGTCCCTCCGAGCAGTACTTC.

V usage is TRBV11-2 and J usage is TRBJ2-2; tentative D call: TRBD2 (6 bases). Trimming took 7 bases from V and 6 from J, leaving 15 bases between them. The CDR3 totals 14 residues. Germline V CDR1 and CDR2: SGHAT, FQNNGV. Written as DNA, the CDR3 is TGTGCCAGCACCCGCGGGGTCTCGGCCGGGGAGCTGTTTTTT. It translates to CASTRGVSAGELFF.

This chain joins TRBV5-1 and TRBJ1-2; TRBD1 matches 8 bases. The trim removed 1 base at V and 4 bases at J, leaving 3 bases unmatched. There are 14 residues in the CDR3. CDR1 and CDR2 from the germline V gene are SGHRS and YFSETQ. The CDR3 is CASSLRDRSYGYTF. The CDR3 coding sequence is TGCGCCAGCAGCTTGAGGGACAGGAGCTATGGCTACACCTTC.

Only one count was recorded for this clone. The chain recombines TRBV28 with TRBJ2-2; D not resolved. Trimming shortened V by 5 bases and J by 5 bases, and 12 bases separated the two germline ends. The V gene's germline CDR1 is MDHEN and CDR2 SYDVKM. The CDR3 is 14 residues long. CDR3 coding DNA: TGTGCCAGCAGTCCCCCGGGCCCAACCGGGGAGCTGTTTTTT. It yields the protein CASSPPGPTGELFF.

The CDR3 coding sequence is TGTGCCAGCAGCCCGCTTTCGTTGGTAGATACGCAGTATTTT. This gives the protein CASSPLSLVDTQYF. The V gene is TRBV11-3, the J gene TRBJ2-3; D unclear. CDR3 size: 14 residues. Per germline, CDR1 SGHNT and CDR2 YENEEA. Trimming cost V 5 bases and J 5 bases, with 14 bases left between them.

This rearrangement joins TRBV10-3 to TRBJ2-7; tentative D call: TRBD2 (5 bases). The length of the CDR3 is 15 residues. CDR1 and CDR2 (germline): ENHRY, SYGVKD. The V end was cut by 0 bases, the J end by 2 bases, with 11 bases between. CDR3 residues: CAISESAGGPYEQYF. CDR3 nucleotides: TGTGCCATCAGTGAGTCTGCGGGCGGTCCCTACGAGCAGTACTTC.

The genes are TRBV19 and TRBJ2-3; TRBD1 or TRBD2 may be the D gene (6 bases each). Germline V gives CDR1 LNHDA, CDR2 SQIVND (reference sequence). CDR3 length equals 14 residues. V shed 7 bases and J shed 6 bases, with 17 bases lying between them. CDR3 sequence: CASIESWGADTQYF. In DNA form, the CDR3 reads TGTGCCAGTATCGAATCCTGGGGGGCGGATACGCAGTATTTT. The entire variable domain, with the rest obtained from reference TRBV19 and TRBJ2-3, is as follows: DGGITQSPKYLFRKEGQNVTLSCEQNLNHDAMYWYRQDPGQGLRLIYYSQIVNDFQKGDIAEGYSVSREKKESFPLTVTSAQKNPTAFYLCASIESWGADTQYFGPGTRLTVL.

The chain employs TRBV5-1 and TRBJ2-1; TRBD2 matches at 11 bases. CDR3 length equals 16 residues. Germline V gene lookup returns CDR1 SGHRS and CDR2 YFSETQ. The V and J ends lost 2 bases and 5 bases, in that order; junction bases with no gene match: 6. The CDR3 protein is CASSFSGTSGHNEQFF. The CDR3 DNA is TGCGCCAGCAGCTTTTCCGGGACTAGCGGACACAATGAGCAGTTCTTC.

The chain has TRBV7-2 and TRBJ2-7; no definite D call. CDR1 and CDR2 (germline): SGHTA, FQGNSA. The CDR3 covers 13 residues. Trimming took off 4 bases at V and 3 bases at J, with 10 bases between the two ends. The CDR3 loop is CASSSQRIYEQYF. CDR3 nucleotides: TGTGCCAGCAGCTCCCAAAGGATCTACGAGCAGTACTTC.

The chain links TRBV5-1 to TRBJ2-7, with D possibly called TRBD1 or TRBD2 (6 bases each). The germline V and J ends were trimmed by 0 bases and 3 bases, with 16 bases remaining between them. CDR1 is SGHRS and CDR2 is YFSETQ in the germline V gene. The CDR3 covers 16 residues. This chain's CDR3 is CASSLGGWGADYEQYF. The CDR3, as DNA: TGCGCCAGCAGCTTGGGCGGGTGGGGGGCGGACTACGAGCAGTACTTC. The whole variable domain, filled in from reference TRBV5-1 and TRBJ2-7, reads KAGVTQTPRYLIKTRGQQVTLSCSPISGHRSVSWYQQTPGQGLQFLFEYFSETQRNKGNFPGRFSGRQFSNSRSEMNVSTLELGDSALYLCASSLGGWGADYEQYFGPGTRLTVT.

The chain employs TRBV5-1 and TRBJ1-1; 7 positions agree with TRBD1. The germline CDR1 and CDR2 sequences are SGHRS and YFSETQ. The trim removed 1 base at V and 0 bases at J, leaving 3 bases unmatched. The CDR3 is made up of 15 amino acids. This CDR3 is CASSLTGALNTEAFF. The CDR3 DNA sequence: TGCGCCAGCAGCTTGACAGGGGCCCTGAACACTGAAGCTTTCTTT.